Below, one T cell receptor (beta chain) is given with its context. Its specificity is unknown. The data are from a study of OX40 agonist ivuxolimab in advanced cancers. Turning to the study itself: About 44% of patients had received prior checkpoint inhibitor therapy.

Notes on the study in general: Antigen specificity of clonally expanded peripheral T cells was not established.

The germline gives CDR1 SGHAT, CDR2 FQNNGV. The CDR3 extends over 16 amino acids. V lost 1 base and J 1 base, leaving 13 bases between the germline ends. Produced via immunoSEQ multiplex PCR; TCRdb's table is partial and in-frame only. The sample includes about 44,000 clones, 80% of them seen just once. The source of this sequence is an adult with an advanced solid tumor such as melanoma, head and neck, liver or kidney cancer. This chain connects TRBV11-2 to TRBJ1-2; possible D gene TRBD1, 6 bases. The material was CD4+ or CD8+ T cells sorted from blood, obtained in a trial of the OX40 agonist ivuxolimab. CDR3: CASSLGQNRDNYGYTF. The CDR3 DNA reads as TGTGCCAGCAGCTTAGGGCAAAACAGGGATAACTATGGCTACACCTTC.